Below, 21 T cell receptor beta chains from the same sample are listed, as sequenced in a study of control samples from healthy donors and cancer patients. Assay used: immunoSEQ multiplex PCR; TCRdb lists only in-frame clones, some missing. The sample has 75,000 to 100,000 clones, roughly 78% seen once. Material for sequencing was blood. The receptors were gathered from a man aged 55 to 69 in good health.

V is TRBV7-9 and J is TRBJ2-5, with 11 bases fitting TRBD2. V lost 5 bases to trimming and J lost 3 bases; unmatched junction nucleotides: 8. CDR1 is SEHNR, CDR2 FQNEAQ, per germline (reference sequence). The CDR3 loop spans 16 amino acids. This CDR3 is CASSLTSGAKKETQYF. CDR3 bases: TGTGCCAGCAGCCTGACTAGCGGGGCCAAAAAAGAGACCCAGTACTTC.

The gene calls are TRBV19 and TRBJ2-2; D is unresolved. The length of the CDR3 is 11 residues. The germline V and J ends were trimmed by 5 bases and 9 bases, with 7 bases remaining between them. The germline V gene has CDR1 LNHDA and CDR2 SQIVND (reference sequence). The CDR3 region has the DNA TGTGCCAGTAGTTTCAGCCGGGAGCTGTTTTTT. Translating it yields CASSFSRELFF.

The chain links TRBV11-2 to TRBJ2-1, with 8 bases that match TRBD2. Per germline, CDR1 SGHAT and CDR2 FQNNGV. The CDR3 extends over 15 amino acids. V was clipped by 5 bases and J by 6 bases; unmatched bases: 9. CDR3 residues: CASSRKGLVGNEQFF. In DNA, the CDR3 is TGTGCCAGCAGCCGGAAGGGACTAGTTGGCAATGAGCAGTTCTTC.

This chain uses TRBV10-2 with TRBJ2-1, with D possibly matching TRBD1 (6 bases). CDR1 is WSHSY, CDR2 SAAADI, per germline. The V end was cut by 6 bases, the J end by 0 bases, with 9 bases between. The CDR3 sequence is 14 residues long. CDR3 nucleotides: TGCGCCAGCAGAGGACAGATCTCCTACAATGAGCAGTTCTTC. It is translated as CASRGQISYNEQFF.

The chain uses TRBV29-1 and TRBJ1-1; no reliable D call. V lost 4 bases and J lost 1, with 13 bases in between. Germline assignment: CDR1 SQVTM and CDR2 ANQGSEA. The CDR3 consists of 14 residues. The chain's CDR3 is CSVVGQVGNTEAFF. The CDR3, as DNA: TGCAGCGTTGTAGGTCAGGTCGGGAACACTGAAGCTTTCTTT. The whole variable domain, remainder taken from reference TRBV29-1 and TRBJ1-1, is SAVISQKPSRDICQRGTSLTIQCQVDSQVTMMFWYRQQPGQSLTLIATANQGSEATYESGFVIDKFPISRPNLTFSTLTVSNMSPEDSSIYLCSVVGQVGNTEAFFGQGTRLTVV.

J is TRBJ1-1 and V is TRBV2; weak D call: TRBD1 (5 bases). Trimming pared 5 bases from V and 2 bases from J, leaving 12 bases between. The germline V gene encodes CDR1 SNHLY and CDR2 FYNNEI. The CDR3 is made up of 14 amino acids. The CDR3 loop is CASSFGTANTEAFF. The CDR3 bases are TGTGCCAGCAGTTTTGGGACGGCAAACACTGAAGCTTTCTTT.

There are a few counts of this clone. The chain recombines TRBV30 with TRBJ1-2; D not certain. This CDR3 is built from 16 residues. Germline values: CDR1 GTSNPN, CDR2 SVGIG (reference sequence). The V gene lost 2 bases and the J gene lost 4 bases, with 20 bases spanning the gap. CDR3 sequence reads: CAWSRPGRTDFYGYTF. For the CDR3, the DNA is TGTGCCTGGAGTCGACCCGGTCGGACGGATTTCTATGGCTACACCTTC.

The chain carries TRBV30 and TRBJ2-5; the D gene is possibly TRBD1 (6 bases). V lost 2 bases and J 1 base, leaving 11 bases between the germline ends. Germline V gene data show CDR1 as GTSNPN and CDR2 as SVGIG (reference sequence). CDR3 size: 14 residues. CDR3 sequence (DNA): TGTGCCTGGAGTAAGCAGGGGCGCCAAGAGACCCAGTACTTC. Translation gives CAWSKQGRQETQYF.

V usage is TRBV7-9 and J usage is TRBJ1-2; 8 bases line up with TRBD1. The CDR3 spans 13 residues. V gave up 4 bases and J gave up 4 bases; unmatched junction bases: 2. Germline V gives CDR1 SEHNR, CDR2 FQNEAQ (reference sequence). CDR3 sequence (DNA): TGTGCCAGCAGCTGGACAGGGAGCTATGGCTACACCTTC. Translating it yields CASSWTGSYGYTF. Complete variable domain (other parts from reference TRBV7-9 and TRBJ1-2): DTGVSQNPRHKITKRGQNVTFRCDPISEHNRLYWYRQTLGQGPEFLTYFQNEAQLEKSRLLSDRFSAERPKGSFSTLEIQRTEQGDSAMYLCASSWTGSYGYTFGSGTRLTVV.

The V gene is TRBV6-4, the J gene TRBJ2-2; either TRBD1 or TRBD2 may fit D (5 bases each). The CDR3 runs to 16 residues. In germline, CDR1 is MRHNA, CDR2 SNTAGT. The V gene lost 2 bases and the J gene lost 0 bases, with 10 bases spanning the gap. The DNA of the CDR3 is TGTGCCAGCAGTGACGACCTGGGACCGAACACCGGGGAGCTGTTTTTT. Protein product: CASSDDLGPNTGELFF.

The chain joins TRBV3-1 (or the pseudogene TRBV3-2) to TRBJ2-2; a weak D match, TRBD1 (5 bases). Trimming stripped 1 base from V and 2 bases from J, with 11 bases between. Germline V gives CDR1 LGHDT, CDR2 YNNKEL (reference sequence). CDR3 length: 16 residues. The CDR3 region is CASSQGYQGNTGELFF. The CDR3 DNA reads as TGTGCCAGCAGCCAAGGGTACCAGGGAAACACCGGGGAGCTGTTTTTT.

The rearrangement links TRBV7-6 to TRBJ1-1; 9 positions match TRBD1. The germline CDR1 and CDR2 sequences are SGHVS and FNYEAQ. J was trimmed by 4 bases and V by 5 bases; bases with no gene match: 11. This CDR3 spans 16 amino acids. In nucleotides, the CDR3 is TGTGCCAGCAGCACCCGGACAGGGGCTTTGGGCACTGAAGCTTTCTTT. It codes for CASSTRTGALGTEAFF.

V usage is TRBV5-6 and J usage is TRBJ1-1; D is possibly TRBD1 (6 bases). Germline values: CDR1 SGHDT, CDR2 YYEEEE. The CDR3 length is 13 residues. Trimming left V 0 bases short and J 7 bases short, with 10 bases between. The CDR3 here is CASSLGGRNEAFF. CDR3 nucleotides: TGTGCCAGCAGCTTGGGGGGGCGTAATGAAGCTTTCTTT. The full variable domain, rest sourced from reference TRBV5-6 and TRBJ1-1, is DAGVTQSPTHLIKTRGQQVTLRCSPKSGHDTVSWYQQALGQGPQFIFQYYEEEERQRGNFPDRFSGHQFPNYSSELNVNALLLGDSALYLCASSLGGRNEAFFGQGTRLTVV.

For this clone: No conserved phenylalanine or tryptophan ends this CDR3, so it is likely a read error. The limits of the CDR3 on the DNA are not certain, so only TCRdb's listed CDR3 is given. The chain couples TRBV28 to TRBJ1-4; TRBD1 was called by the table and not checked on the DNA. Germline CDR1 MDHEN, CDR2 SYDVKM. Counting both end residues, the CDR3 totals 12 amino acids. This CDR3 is CASGPSGREHSI.

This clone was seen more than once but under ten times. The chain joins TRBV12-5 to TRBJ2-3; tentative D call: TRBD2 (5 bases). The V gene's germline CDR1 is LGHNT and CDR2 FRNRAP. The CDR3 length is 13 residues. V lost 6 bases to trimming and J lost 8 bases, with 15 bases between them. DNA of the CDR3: TGTGCTAGTGGCCACAAAGCGGTTGGTACGCAGTATTTT. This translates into CASGHKAVGTQYF.

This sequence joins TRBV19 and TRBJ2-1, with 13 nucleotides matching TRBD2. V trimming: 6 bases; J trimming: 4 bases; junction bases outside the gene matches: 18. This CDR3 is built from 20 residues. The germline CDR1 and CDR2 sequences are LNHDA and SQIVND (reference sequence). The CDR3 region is CASSPRTSGSRATGYNEQFF. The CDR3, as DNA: TGTGCCAGTAGCCCCCGGACTAGCGGGAGCCGCGCAACTGGTTACAATGAGCAGTTCTTC.

DNA for the CDR3: TGTGCCAGCTCACCACCCGCTGGGGTGGGGTCGGAAAAACTGTTTTTT. Protein: CASSPPAGVGSEKLFF. J is TRBJ1-4 and V is TRBV18; D is unresolved. Germline V gene sequence: CDR1 KGHSH, CDR2 LQKENI. V gave up 0 bases and J gave up 8 bases, with 16 bases separating them. The CDR3 runs to 16 residues.

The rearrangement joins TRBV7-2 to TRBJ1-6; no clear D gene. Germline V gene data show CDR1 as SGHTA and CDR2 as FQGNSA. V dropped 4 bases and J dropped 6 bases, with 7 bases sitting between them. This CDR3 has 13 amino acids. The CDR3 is CASSSPINSPLHF. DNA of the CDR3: TGTGCCAGCAGCTCCCCGATTAATTCACCCCTCCACTTT.

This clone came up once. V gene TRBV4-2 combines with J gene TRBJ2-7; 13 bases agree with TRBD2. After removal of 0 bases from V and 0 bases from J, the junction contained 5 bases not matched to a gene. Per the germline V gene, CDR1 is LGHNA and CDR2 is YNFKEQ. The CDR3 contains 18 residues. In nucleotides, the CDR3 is TGTGCCAGCAGCCAAGAACTAGCGGGAGGGCATAGCTCCTACGAGCAGTACTTC. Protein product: CASSQELAGGHSSYEQYF.

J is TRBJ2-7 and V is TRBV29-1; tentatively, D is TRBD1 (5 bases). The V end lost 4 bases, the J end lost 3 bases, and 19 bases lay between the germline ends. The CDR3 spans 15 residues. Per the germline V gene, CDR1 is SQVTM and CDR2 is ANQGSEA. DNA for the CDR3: TGCAGCGTTGTAAAACAGGCGACACCCCACTACGAGCAGTACTTC. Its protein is CSVVKQATPHYEQYF.

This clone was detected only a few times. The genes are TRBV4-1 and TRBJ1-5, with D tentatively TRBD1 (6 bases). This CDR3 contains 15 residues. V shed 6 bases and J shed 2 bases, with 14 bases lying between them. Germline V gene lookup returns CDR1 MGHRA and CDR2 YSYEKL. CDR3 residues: CASSLRGEGNQPQHF. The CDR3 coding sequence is TGCGCCAGCAGTCTCAGGGGAGAAGGCAATCAGCCCCAGCATTTT.